Here is one T cell receptor beta chain with its context. Its binding antigen is unknown. Within one base of it there is no much larger clone, and no base qualities were kept. The sample comes from a study of PD-L1 blockade in urothelial cancer (dated by TCRdb to about 2017). As for the study more broadly: All patients started therapy around 2014 and received atezolizumab 1,200 mg intravenously every 3 weeks. About 90% of the 29 patients were males with bladder-origin urothelial cancer, and about two thirds of the roughly 30 reported a prior smoking history. An ECOG performance status of 0 or 1 was recorded for the patients, and 0 to 3 prior chemotherapy regimens had been received by the patients. Blood samples were analyzed 3 weeks after the start of treatment (second dose) and 6 weeks after the start of treatment. Blood samples yielded a median of around 150,000 T cells and tens of thousands of unique TCRs, with median clonality 0.080. The study was an exploratory multi-omic analysis of somatic, immune and clinical correlates of response to PD-L1 blockade with atezolizumab in urothelial cancer. Pretreatment tumor samples, along with matched peripheral blood serially collected before and after atezolizumab treatment, were subjected to TCR sequencing. Durable clinical benefit was defined as progression-free survival longer than 6 months, and TCR features were also tested against progression-free and overall survival. Whole exome sequencing and RNA sequencing of pretreatment tumors were performed alongside TCR sequencing in the same patients. Durable clinical benefit was achieved by nine patients but not by the remaining 20. Just over 28 patients had pretreatment blood TCR-seq, some 24 had at least one posttreatment blood collection, and some 24 had tumor TCR-seq. What the research found in general, with its limitations: A pretreatment peripheral blood TCR clonality below the median was linked to improved progression-free and overall survival. Because of the small sample size (n of about 29) and the many exploratory analyses performed, the results are intended to be regarded as hypothesis-generating. Greater expansion of tumor-associated TCR clones in peripheral blood 3 weeks after the start of treatment was observed in patients with durable benefit (n of about 24, p = 0.022).

To estimate absolute template abundance from read counts, synthetic TCR analog templates were spiked into each PCR. Using the immunoSEQ assay, TCRbeta CDR3 regions were amplified from genomic DNA with bias-controlled V and J gene primers. Sequencing of rearranged TCRbeta segments was performed at approximately 20X coverage. Turning to the authors' computational methods: Clustering was used to correct sequencing errors, and CDR3s were annotated against IMGT so that V, D and J genes could be assigned. Downstream analyses used only productive TCRbeta rearrangements, leaving out any out-of-frame or stop-codon sequences. Clonality was computed as one minus Shannon entropy normalized by the log of the number of unique productive sequences. Clones differing between time points or between blood and tumor were identified by Fisher's exact test with Benjamini-Hochberg correction at adjusted p below 0.01. TCRdb took this table from immuneACCESS and kept in-frame rearrangements with V and J called. Such tables lack part of the clones; where checked against another copy, unresolved V genes explain under half of the gap, and the rest is unexplained. That table gives V, J and clone size, and the DNA gave D and trimming. The sample table records about 47,000 clones; about 81% of these occur just once. The top ten constitute 1.5% to 2% of the sample.

The time point label for this specimen denotes: pretreatment peripheral blood. The cohort comprised approximately 30 patients with locally advanced or metastatic urothelial carcinoma treated at Memorial Sloan Kettering on a trial protocol. Peripheral blood mononuclear cells were collected pretreatment and during treatment, with between 1 and 8 total time points per patient. The Qiagen DNeasy Blood extraction kit was used to purify genomic DNA from total PBMCs and from tumor samples. PBMCs were collected pretreatment and during treatment and were isolated and stored as previously described. The cysteine opens and the phenylalanine closes a CDR3 of 16 amino acids. Only CDR3 DNA remains: 48 bases, in frame from the first base. Relative to germline, V is 4 bases shorter and J is 0 bases shorter, with 13 bases between their ends. CDR1 and CDR2 (LNHDA, SQIVND) derive from the germline V gene (reference sequence).

This receptor was taken from a man between 45 and 60 years old with urothelial cancer. Specimen: PBMCs, collected around atezolizumab (anti-PD-L1) treatment. Recombination connected TRBV19 to TRBJ1-5; there is no confident call for the D gene. The sequenced DNA is TGTGCCAGTAGTACCCAAACAGCTATTAGCAATCAGCCCCAGCATTTT. Translated, it gives CASSTQTAISNQPQHF.